This T cell receptor (beta chain) was documented in a study of blood T cell repertoires in COVID-19 (dated by TCRdb to between 2020 and 2021). Some background on the complete study: Samples covering the acute and convalescent phases of COVID-19 were provided by collaborators in the United States, Italy and Spain. Deeply sampled blood TCRbeta repertoires from subjects exposed to, actively infected with, or recovered from COVID-19 were included in the dataset. The repertoires were made available in a free public database intended to serve as a resource for research on the immune response to SARS-CoV-2. Samples came from the ongoing ImmuneRACE study (first 160 participants) plus 1,254 subjects from 6 global collaborators. HLA class I and class II types, where available, came from metadata supplied by the sample provider rather than from assay-based typing. Sample metadata almost always included a de-identified subject ID, COVID-19 status, age in years and sex. The prospective study material was composed of cDNA or gDNA derived from T cells, B-cell-depleted T cells, or PBMCs.

Study-level results and caveats: Clinical and demographic metadata were provided uncurated, with the amount varying by source and participant.

CDR1 and CDR2 are read off the germline V gene (reference sequence) as GTSNPN and SVGIG. V lost 2 bases and J lost 2 bases, and the count of bases not matched to a germline gene is 5. There are 15 amino acids in the CDR3, from cysteine to phenylalanine inclusive. Left in the record is the CDR3 DNA by itself, 45 bases read in frame from the first base. The collaborating institutions used their own protocols to collect whole blood in K2EDTA tubes. For TCRbeta analysis, collaborators shipped samples in one of three forms: frozen whole blood, isolated PBMCs, or DNA extracted from either of those sample types. TCRbeta CDR3 regions were amplified from genomic DNA using the immunoSEQ Assay, a bias-controlled multiplex PCR. In the paper's pipeline: Within the assay, amplification of reference gene primers was used to estimate how many nucleated cells each sample contained. To quantify the absolute abundance of each unique TCRbeta CDR3 rearrangement, sequence reads were collapsed and filtered. For each sample, productive Simpson clonality was calculated by taking the square root of Simpson's diversity index across productive rearrangements. Held by TCRdb, this immuneACCESS table contains in-frame sequences only and omits some clones. Under half of the omission traces to an unresolved V gene where checked; the cause of the rest is unknown. The DNA was the basis for D and trimming; V, J and clone size are from that table. The sample table holds around 700,000 clones, of which 85% to 90% were seen once. The ten largest clones capture roughly 0.25% of the sample.

With regard to this clone: Its antigen is unknown. Within one base of it there is no much larger clone, and no base qualities were kept.

Recombination connected TRBV30 to TRBJ2-1, with 8 bases matching TRBD1. The material sequenced was peripheral blood. This receptor was taken from a woman between 18 and 29 years old with acute or convalescent COVID-19. The nucleotide sequence is TGTGCCTGGAGTCTCGGACAGGGACCCTACAATGAGCAGTTCTTC. Its protein product is CAWSLGQGPYNEQFF.